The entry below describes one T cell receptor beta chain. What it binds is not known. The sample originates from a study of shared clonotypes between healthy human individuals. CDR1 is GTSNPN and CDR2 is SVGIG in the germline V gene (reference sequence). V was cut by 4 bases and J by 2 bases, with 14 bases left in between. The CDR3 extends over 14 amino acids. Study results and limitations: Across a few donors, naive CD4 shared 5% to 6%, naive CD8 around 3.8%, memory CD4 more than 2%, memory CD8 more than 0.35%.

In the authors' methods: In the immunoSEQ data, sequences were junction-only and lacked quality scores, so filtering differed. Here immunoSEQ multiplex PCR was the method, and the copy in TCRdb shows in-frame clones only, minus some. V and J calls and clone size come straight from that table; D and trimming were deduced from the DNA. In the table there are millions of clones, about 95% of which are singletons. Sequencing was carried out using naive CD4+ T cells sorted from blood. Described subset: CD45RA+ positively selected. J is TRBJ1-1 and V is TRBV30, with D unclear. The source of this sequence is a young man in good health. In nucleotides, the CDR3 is TGTGCCTGGAACCTGGACCGGGGAAACACTGAAGCTTTCTTT. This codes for CAWNLDRGNTEAFF. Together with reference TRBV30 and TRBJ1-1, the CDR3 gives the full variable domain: SQTIHQWPATLVQPVGSPLSLECTVEGTSNPNLYWYRQAAGRGLQLLFYSVGIGQISSEVPQNLSASRPQDRQFILSSKKLLLSDSGFYLCAWNLDRGNTEAFFGQGTRLTVV.